These 5 T cell receptor beta chains came from one sample sequenced in a study of OX40 agonist ivuxolimab in advanced cancers. TCRdb's copy holds only in-frame clones and misses some; the assay was immunoSEQ multiplex PCR. The sample includes about 21,000 clones, about 90% of them seen just once. Source: CD4+ or CD8+ T cells sorted from blood, taken in a trial of the OX40 agonist ivuxolimab. Receptors originate from an adult with an advanced solid tumor such as melanoma, head and neck, liver or kidney cancer.

The chain uses TRBV13 and TRBJ2-7; 8 bases match TRBD1. The germline V gene encodes CDR1 PRHDT and CDR2 FYEKMQ (reference sequence). The CDR3 covers 15 residues. V was pared by 5 bases and J by 2 bases, with 8 bases of the junction left unmatched. The CDR3 sequence is CASSTTGETAYEQYF. DNA of the CDR3: TGTGCCAGCAGCACGACAGGGGAAACTGCCTACGAGCAGTACTTC.

The chain uses TRBV30 and TRBJ2-5; maybe TRBD2 (7 bases). CDR1 and CDR2 (germline): GTSNPN, SVGIG (reference sequence). The length of the CDR3 is 18 residues. Trimming removed 1 base at V and 0 bases at J, with 21 bases between. CDR3 protein: CAWSDLGVTGRDQETQYF. Written as DNA, the CDR3 is TGTGCCTGGAGTGATTTAGGGGTTACAGGGAGGGACCAAGAGACCCAGTACTTC.

The genes are TRBV13 and TRBJ2-1; 8 bases are a match to TRBD2. V gave up 3 bases and J gave up 7 bases; unmatched junction bases: 8. CDR3 length: 15 residues. Germline V CDR1 and CDR2: PRHDT, FYEKMQ (reference sequence). DNA of the CDR3: TGTGCCAGCAGCTTCCGTAGCGGGGAGGTTAATGAGCAGTTCTTC. It specifies CASSFRSGEVNEQFF.

The V and J genes are TRBV4-1 and TRBJ2-1; D gene unclear. The germline CDR1 and CDR2 sequences are MGHRA and YSYEKL. Trimming left V 1 base short and J 5 bases short, with 6 bases between. There are 13 residues in the CDR3. The CDR3 reads CASSQGRNNEQFF. The CDR3 region has the DNA TGCGCCAGCAGCCAAGGGAGAAACAATGAGCAGTTCTTC.

The chain combines TRBV7-2 with TRBJ2-2; TRBD1 aligns across 11 bases. With V trimmed by 4 bases and J by 9 bases, 4 bases remained unmatched. Germline V lookup: CDR1 SGHTA, CDR2 FQGNSA. The CDR3 extends over 14 amino acids. The chain's CDR3 is CASSSWTGGRELFF. CDR3 in DNA: TGTGCCAGCAGCTCGTGGACAGGGGGCCGGGAGCTGTTTTTT.